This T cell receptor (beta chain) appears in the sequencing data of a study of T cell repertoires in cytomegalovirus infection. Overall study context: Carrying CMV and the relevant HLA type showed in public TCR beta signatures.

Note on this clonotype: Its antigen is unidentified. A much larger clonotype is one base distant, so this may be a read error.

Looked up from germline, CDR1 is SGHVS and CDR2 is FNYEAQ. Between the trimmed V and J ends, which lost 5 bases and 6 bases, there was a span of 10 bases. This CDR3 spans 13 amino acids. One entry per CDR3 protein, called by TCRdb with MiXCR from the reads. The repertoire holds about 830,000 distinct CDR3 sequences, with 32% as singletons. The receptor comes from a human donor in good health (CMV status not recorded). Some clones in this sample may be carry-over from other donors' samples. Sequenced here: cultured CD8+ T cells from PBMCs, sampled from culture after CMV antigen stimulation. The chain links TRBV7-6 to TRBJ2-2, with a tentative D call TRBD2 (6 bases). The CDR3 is CASSAGTSGELFF. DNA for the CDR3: TGTGCCAGCAGCGCTGGGACTTCCGGGGAGCTGTTTTTT. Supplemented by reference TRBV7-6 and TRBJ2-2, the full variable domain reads GAGVSQSPRYKVTKRGQDVALRCDPISGHVSLYWYRQALGQGPEFLTYFNYEAQQDKSGLPNDRFSAERPEGSISTLTIQRTEQRDSAMYRCASSAGTSGELFFGEGSRLTVL.